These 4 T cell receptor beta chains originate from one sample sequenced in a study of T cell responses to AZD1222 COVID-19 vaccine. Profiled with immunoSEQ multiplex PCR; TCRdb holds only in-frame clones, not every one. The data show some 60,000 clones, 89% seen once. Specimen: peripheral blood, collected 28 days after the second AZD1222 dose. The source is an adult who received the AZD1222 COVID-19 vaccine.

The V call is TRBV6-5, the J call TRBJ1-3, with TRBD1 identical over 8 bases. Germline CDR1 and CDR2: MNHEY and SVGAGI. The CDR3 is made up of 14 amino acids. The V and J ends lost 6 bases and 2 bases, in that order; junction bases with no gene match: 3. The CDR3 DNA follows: TGTGCCAGCAGGGACAGGGAAACTGGAAACACCATATATTTT. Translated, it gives CASRDRETGNTIYF.

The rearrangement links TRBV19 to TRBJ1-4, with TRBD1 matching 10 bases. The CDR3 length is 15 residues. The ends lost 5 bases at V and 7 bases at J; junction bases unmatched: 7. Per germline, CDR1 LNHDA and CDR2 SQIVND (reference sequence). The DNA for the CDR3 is TGTGCCAGTAGTCGCTCCGGGACAGGGGTTGAAAAACTGTTTTTT. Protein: CASSRSGTGVEKLFF.

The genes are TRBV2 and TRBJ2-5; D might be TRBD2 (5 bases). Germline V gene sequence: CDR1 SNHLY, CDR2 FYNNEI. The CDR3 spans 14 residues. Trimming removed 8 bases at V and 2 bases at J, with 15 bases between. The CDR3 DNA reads TGTGCCAGCGTCCCGCGGCCGGGGCAAGAGACCCAGTACTTC. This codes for CASVPRPGQETQYF.

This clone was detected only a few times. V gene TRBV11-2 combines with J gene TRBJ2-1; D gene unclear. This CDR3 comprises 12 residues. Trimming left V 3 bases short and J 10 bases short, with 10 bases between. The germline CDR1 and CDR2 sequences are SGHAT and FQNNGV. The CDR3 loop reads CASSLSSGEQFF. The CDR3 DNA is TGTGCCAGCAGCTTGAGCTCTGGAGAGCAGTTCTTC.